The 18 T cell receptor beta chains in this list originate from one sample, sequenced in a study of patients and donors after allogeneic stem cell transplantation. TCRdb reanalysed the RT-PCR reads using MiXCR and keeps one entry per CDR3 protein. The sample consists of about a million distinct CDR3 sequences, about a sixth of them appearing once. Material for sequencing was blood, either unsorted or a sorted T cell fraction (not recorded which). The receptor source for this set is a human donor who was either an allogeneic HSCT recipient or a stem cell or donor lymphocyte infusion donor (not recorded which). It is not recorded whose cells these are; they may come from a transplant donor.

This clonotype was recorded many times. The CDR3 region has the DNA TGTGCCACTGCTGCCGGATATTCTACCTACGAGCAGTACTTC. Translating it yields CATAAGYSTYEQYF. The J gene is TRBJ2-7, the V gene TRBV2; D is undetermined. The CDR3 is 14 amino acids. V was shortened by 10 bases and J by 2 bases, with 18 bases between the two germline ends. Germline-derived CDR1 and CDR2 are SNHLY and FYNNEI.

CDR3 in amino acids: CASSLQGSGSTDTQYF. The CDR3 DNA follows: TGTGCCAGCAGCCTCCAAGGTAGCGGGAGCACAGATACGCAGTATTTT. V usage is TRBV3-1 and J usage is TRBJ2-3; 7 nucleotides agree with TRBD2. V lost 4 bases and J lost 0; bases outside the gene matches: 7. Germline assignment: CDR1 LGHDT and CDR2 YNNKEL (reference sequence). The CDR3 length is 16 residues.

This clonotype was seen only a few times. The rearrangement uses TRBV2 and TRBJ1-6; D perhaps matches TRBD1 (5 bases). V was shortened by 9 bases and J by 7 bases, with 13 bases between the two germline ends. The CDR3 totals 13 residues. Germline V gene data show CDR1 as SNHLY and CDR2 as FYNNEI. CDR3 nucleotides: TGTGCCAGTCAAAGGGACGTAAATTCACCCCTCCACTTT. As protein: CASQRDVNSPLHF.

The chain employs TRBV2 and TRBJ2-2; 8 nucleotides agree with TRBD2. V shed 2 bases and J 1 base; nucleotides not matched to a gene: 0. CDR1 and CDR2 from the germline V gene are SNHLY and FYNNEI. The CDR3 runs 15 residues. CDR3 amino acids: CASSETSGNTGELFF. CDR3 DNA sequence: TGTGCCAGCAGTGAAACTAGCGGGAACACCGGGGAGCTGTTTTTT.

The chain is built from TRBV20-1 and TRBJ2-1, with 10 bases identical to TRBD2. This CDR3 is 16 amino acids long. Trimming took 5 bases from V and 3 from J; bases not matched to a gene: 10. CDR1 and CDR2 from the germline V gene are DFQATT and SNEGSKA (reference sequence). This CDR3 reads CSAPWSGREVYNEQFF. The CDR3 nucleotides are TGCAGTGCTCCTTGGAGCGGGAGGGAAGTCTACAATGAGCAGTTCTTC.

V is TRBV3-1 and J is TRBJ2-2, with D possibly being TRBD2 (6 bases). Looked up from germline, CDR1 is LGHDT and CDR2 is YNNKEL (reference sequence). Between the trimmed V and J ends, which lost 2 bases and 11 bases, there was a span of 15 bases. The CDR3 is 14 residues long. The CDR3 sequence is CASSQRSWRVELFF. The CDR3 coding sequence is TGTGCCAGCAGCCAAAGGTCCTGGAGGGTAGAGCTGTTTTTT. The entire variable domain, with the rest obtained from reference TRBV3-1 and TRBJ2-2, is as follows: DTAVSQTPKYLVTQMGNDKSIKCEQNLGHDTMYWYKQDSKKFLKIMFSYNNKELIINETVPNRFSPKSPDKAHLNLHINSLELGDSAVYFCASSQRSWRVELFFGEGSRLTVL.

This clonotype was found a few times. V is TRBV6-2 or TRBV6-3 and J is TRBJ2-2; D remains unclear. Between the trimmed V and J ends, which lost 1 base and 2 bases, there was a span of 5 bases. Germline loops: CDR1 MNHEY, CDR2 SVGEGT. The CDR3 is 14 amino acids. The CDR3 region is CASSYWLNTGELFF. CDR3 bases: TGTGCCAGCAGTTACTGGCTAAACACCGGGGAGCTGTTTTTT.

V usage is TRBV7-9 and J usage is TRBJ1-2; TRBD1 might be the D (5 bases). CDR3 size: 16 residues. Trimming shortened V by 5 bases and J by 7 bases, and 23 bases separated the two germline ends. Germline loops: CDR1 SEHNR, CDR2 FQNEAQ (reference sequence). The CDR3 sequence is CASSLLGQGVRGGYTF. In nucleotides, the CDR3 is TGTGCCAGCAGCCTACTCGGGCAGGGAGTGAGGGGTGGCTACACCTTC.

This sequence joins TRBV27 and TRBJ2-2; 7 positions match TRBD1. The CDR3 covers 16 residues. Per germline, CDR1 MNHEY and CDR2 SMNVEV (reference sequence). The junction had 10 bases not matched to a gene; V was cut back by 5 bases and J by 4 bases. DNA for the CDR3: TGTGCCAGCAGTAACCGGGACAGCGACGTCACCGGGGAGCTGTTTTTT. It is translated as CASSNRDSDVTGELFF.

The table lists this clonotype with a few counts. V is TRBV20-1 and J is TRBJ2-1; tentatively, D is TRBD1 or TRBD2 (5 bases each). CDR3 length: 14 residues. Trimming left V 6 bases short and J 5 bases short, with 17 bases between. The germline V gene has CDR1 DFQATT and CDR2 SNEGSKA (reference sequence). The CDR3 nucleotides read TGCAGTGCAGTTAGACTTGGGACGGACAATGAGCAGTTCTTC. The encoded protein is CSAVRLGTDNEQFF.

In its sample, this clonotype was seen many times. This rearrangement joins TRBV12-3 or TRBV12-4 to TRBJ2-7, with a weak D call TRBD1 (6 bases). This CDR3 has 14 residues. Trimming left V 3 bases short and J 3 bases short, with 12 bases between. This CDR3 reads CASSFYRENYEQYF. The CDR3 nucleotides read TGTGCCAGCAGTTTTTACAGGGAAAACTACGAGCAGTACTTC.

This clonotype was seen more than once but under ten times. The J gene is TRBJ2-1, the V gene TRBV9, with TRBD1 as a possible D gene (7 bases). The CDR3 consists of 15 residues. V was shortened by 6 bases and J by 4 bases, with 17 bases between the two germline ends. The germline V gene has CDR1 SGDLS and CDR2 YYNGEE. CDR3 sequence (DNA): TGTGCCAGCATCATCAGGGGGGATGATTACAATGAGCAGTTCTTC. This translates into CASIIRGDDYNEQFF.

In this sample, this clonotype turned up a few times. The chain uses TRBV9 and TRBJ1-4, with D possibly matching TRBD1 (5 bases). There are 15 residues in the CDR3. Germline V CDR1 and CDR2: SGDLS, YYNGEE. V lost 1 base, J lost 3 bases, and 10 bases lay in between. The DNA of the CDR3 is TGTGCCAGCAGCGTATTTGGGGCCCCTAATGAAAAACTGTTTTTT. Residues: CASSVFGAPNEKLFF.

V gene TRBV20-1 combines with J gene TRBJ2-5; possibly TRBD2 for D (6 bases). This CDR3 region has 14 residues. In germline, CDR1 is DFQATT, CDR2 SNEGSKA (reference sequence). Trimming left V 3 bases short and J 4 bases short, with 15 bases between. CDR3 in DNA: TGCAGTGCTAGGCCCTCCGGAGGGCGAGAGACCCAGTACTTC. Its translation: CSARPSGGRETQYF.

The V and J genes are TRBV6-2 or TRBV6-3 and TRBJ2-1; TRBD2 agrees at 11 bases. The germline V gene encodes CDR1 MNHEY and CDR2 SVGEGT. With 4 bases clipped from V and 8 bases from J, the junction kept 7 bases outside the gene matches. The CDR3 runs to 15 residues. The CDR3 is CASSSDSGRADEQFF. For the CDR3, the DNA is TGTGCCAGCAGTTCAGATAGCGGGAGGGCAGATGAGCAGTTCTTC.

This clonotype turned up a few times. CDR3 in amino acids: CASSFDGLAAGELFF. Here the CDR3 DNA reads TGTGCCAGCAGCTTCGACGGACTAGCGGCCGGGGAGCTGTTTTTT. This chain connects TRBV7-9 to TRBJ2-2; TRBD2 matches 10 bases. CDR3 length equals 15 residues. Trimming removed 3 bases from V and 6 bases from J; junction bases left unmatched: 4. Germline V gives CDR1 SEHNR, CDR2 FQNEAQ (reference sequence).

There are a few counts of this clonotype. The chain employs TRBV7-6 and TRBJ1-1; 9 bases fit TRBD1. Per the germline V gene, CDR1 is SGHVS and CDR2 is FNYEAQ. This CDR3 region has 14 residues. The V segment lost 4 bases and the J segment 5 bases; nucleotides outside the gene matches: 5. CDR3 DNA: TGTGCCAGCAGCTCGGGACAGGGACAAACTGAAGCTTTCTTT. Translated: CASSSGQGQTEAFF.

The chain uses TRBV4-3 and TRBJ2-5; 14 bases are shared with TRBD2. This CDR3 is 17 amino acids long. V shed 1 base and J 2 bases; nucleotides not matched to a gene: 3. Germline V gene lookup returns CDR1 LGHNA and CDR2 YSLEER. The chain's CDR3 is CASSQVGLAGAQETQYF. The CDR3 nucleotides read TGCGCCAGCAGCCAAGTGGGACTAGCGGGGGCACAAGAGACCCAGTACTTC.